These T cell receptor beta chains were read from a single sample in a study of T cell responses to AZD1222 COVID-19 vaccine. Using immunoSEQ multiplex PCR, the repertoire was profiled, and TCRdb retains in-frame clones only, with some absent. The data show 100,000 to 150,000 clones, approximately 85% seen once. Source: peripheral blood, taken on day 0 of AZD1222 vaccination. These receptor sequences come from an adult in good health. Both conserved end residues are part of each CDR3. D genes are given only for firm matches. A clone size is listed for some rows: how often the clone was seen (once, few, many), or a class if it is expanded.

DNA,CDR3,J,size,D,V
TGTGCCAGCAGTTTATCCCGGAGATCGTCGCAGGCCTATGGCTACACCTTC,CASSLSRRSSQAYGYTF,TRBJ1-2,few,-,TRBV27
TGTGCCAGCAGCCCGGGACTAGCGGGGGGTGCTGAGCAGTTCTTC,CASSPGLAGGAEQFF,TRBJ2-1,-,TRBD2,TRBV6-4
TGTGCCAGCGGATCCGGGGTAGGGGCACTACCTACCGGGGAGCTGTTTTTT,CASGSGVGALPTGELFF,TRBJ2-2,once,-,TRBV7-9
TGTGCCAGCTCACCACCGGGCGGGAGCCTTACAGATACGCAGTATTTT,CASSPPGGSLTDTQYF,TRBJ2-3,-,TRBD2,TRBV18
TGTGCCAGCTATCCGGGGGGGCAAGATACGCAGTATTTT,CASYPGGQDTQYF,TRBJ2-3,-,TRBD2,TRBV2
TGTGCCAGCAGCTGGAGGGGGGACACCGGGGAGCTGTTTTTT,CASSWRGDTGELFF,TRBJ2-2,-,-,TRBV7-3
TGTGCCAGTAGCCCCCGGGAGGGGCGGATTGGCTACACCTTC,CASSPREGRIGYTF,TRBJ1-2,-,-,TRBV19
TGTGCCAGCAGCCGGGCGGGCACCTCGCTGAGCACTGAAGCTTTCTTT,CASSRAGTSLSTEAFF,TRBJ1-1,-,-,TRBV27
TGTGCCAGCAGCCCACGACAGGGGTTTGAAAAACTGTTTTTT,CASSPRQGFEKLFF,TRBJ1-4,-,TRBD1,TRBV7-8
TGTGCCTGGAGTGGGGTTCAGGGGTTGACCTACGAGCAGTACTTC,CAWSGVQGLTYEQYF,TRBJ2-7,-,-,TRBV30
TGTGCCAGCAGTATGTATAGCAATCAGCCCCAGCATTTT,CASSMYSNQPQHF,TRBJ1-5,-,-,TRBV27
TGTGCTAGTGGTTTAGAACAGGCCTATGGCTACACCTTC,CASGLEQAYGYTF,TRBJ1-2,-,-,TRBV12-5
TGCGCCAGCAGCTTGGCCGGGACAGGGGGCTTAAGGCACAATGAAAAACTGTTTTTT,CASSLAGTGGLRHNEKLFF,TRBJ1-4,-,TRBD1,TRBV5-1
TGTGCCAGCAGTTATCCGAGAAATGGCTACACCTTC,CASSYPRNGYTF,TRBJ1-2,-,-,TRBV6-6
TGTGCCACCACGGGGGGGTACACCGGGGAGCTGTTTTTT,CATTGGYTGELFF,TRBJ2-2,-,TRBD2,TRBV6-5
TGTGCCAGCAGTGGGGACCGGGAGGGGAAGTACTTC,CASSGDREGKYF,TRBJ2-7,once,TRBD2,TRBV2
TGTGCCAGCTCACCGCCCGGATCCTACGAGCAGTACTTC,CASSPPGSYEQYF,TRBJ2-7,-,-,TRBV18
TGTGCCAGCAGCCAAGCCCCTAGCGGGGGGGCCGGGTTGAACAATGAGCAGTTCTTC,CASSQAPSGGAGLNNEQFF,TRBJ2-1,-,TRBD2,TRBV4-2
TGTGCCAGCAGCTTGGGGGGACAGGGGAAAACCGGGGAGCTGTTTTTT,CASSLGGQGKTGELFF,TRBJ2-2,-,TRBD1,TRBV5-5
TGTGCCAGCAGGAAGGAGGGGGCGGGAGATACGCAGTATTTT,CASRKEGAGDTQYF,TRBJ2-3,-,-,TRBV5-4
TGTGCCAGTAGTTTGAGGTTTTCTTATAATTCACCCCTCCACTTT,CASSLRFSYNSPLHF,TRBJ1-6,-,-,TRBV19
TGCGCCAGCGGGCGGGGGGCAGATACGCAGTATTTT,CASGRGADTQYF,TRBJ2-3,-,TRBD2,TRBV5-1
TGTGCCAGCTCACCGTTGGACTTTAGCGGCTATGGCTACACCTTC,CASSPLDFSGYGYTF,TRBJ1-2,-,-,TRBV18
TGCGCCAGCAGCCAAGCTAGTATAGGCACAGATACGCAGTATTTT,CASSQASIGTDTQYF,TRBJ2-3,-,-,TRBV4-1
TGCGCCAGCAGACAGCTTGAGGGTTCCTACGAGCAGTACTTC,CASRQLEGSYEQYF,TRBJ2-7,-,-,TRBV5-1
TGTGCCAGCAGTTTATCGCCCCGGGAGCTGGACACTGAAGCTTTCTTT,CASSLSPRELDTEAFF,TRBJ1-1,-,-,TRBV27
TGTGCCAGCAGTTTTTACCGGACAGGGGGCAATGAGCAGTTCTTC,CASSFYRTGGNEQFF,TRBJ2-1,-,TRBD1,TRBV27
TGTGCCAGTACCCAAGTCCGGGACAGGGTAAGGGAGTTGGGTAATTCACCCCTCCACTTT,CASTQVRDRVRELGNSPLHF,TRBJ1-6,-,TRBD1,TRBV19
TGCGCCAGCAGAATGACCCGTAACTATGGCTACACCTTC,CASRMTRNYGYTF,TRBJ1-2,-,-,TRBV5-1
TGCGCCAGCAGCTTGGGTCAGGGGATTAACCCCTATAATTCACCCCTCCACTTT,CASSLGQGINPYNSPLHF,TRBJ1-6,-,-,TRBV5-1
TGTGCCAGCAGTTACGAACCGGGACGTACCGGGGAGCTGTTTTTT,CASSYEPGRTGELFF,TRBJ2-2,-,-,TRBV6-2/TRBV6-3
TGTGCCAGTAGCAACTCCGGGACAGGTTGGGCCAAAAGAGATGGCTACACCTTC,CASSNSGTGWAKRDGYTF,TRBJ1-2,-,TRBD1,TRBV19
TGTGCCAGCAGTGAAGCGGAGGACAATGAGCAGTTCTTC,CASSEAEDNEQFF,TRBJ2-1,few,-,TRBV2
TGTGCCAGCAGGAACCACAGGGGCGCCGAAGTTAATGAAAAACTGTTTTTT,CASRNHRGAEVNEKLFF,TRBJ1-4,-,TRBD1,TRBV2
TGTGCCAGTAGCGACAGGGGTTTATGGGGCTACACCTTC,CASSDRGLWGYTF,TRBJ1-2,-,TRBD1,TRBV19
TGTGCCAGCACTCGATCGGGATCCCCGACCGGGGAGCTGTTTTTT,CASTRSGSPTGELFF,TRBJ2-2,-,-,TRBV2
TGTGCCAGCAGCTACAGGGTGGGACTTTACAATGAGCAGTTCTTC,CASSYRVGLYNEQFF,TRBJ2-1,-,-,TRBV11-3
TGTGCCAGCAGCAAAGTCCGGTGTACGAGGGGGCCAGGGACCCAGTACTTC,CASSKVRCTRGPGTQYF,TRBJ2-5,-,-,TRBV21-1
TGCGCCAGCAGGGCGGGGTTTAACTATGGCTACACCTTC,CASRAGFNYGYTF,TRBJ1-2,few,-,TRBV4-1
TGTGCCAGCAGCCCCGGACCAGGGAAATACGAGCAGTACTTC,CASSPGPGKYEQYF,TRBJ2-7,-,-,TRBV11-2
TGCGCCAGCAGCCCAACAGGGATGGGAAACACCATATATTTT,CASSPTGMGNTIYF,TRBJ1-3,-,-,TRBV5-1
TGCGCCAGCAGCTTGGTGTCCGGGACAGAGTACGAGCAGTACTTC,CASSLVSGTEYEQYF,TRBJ2-7,-,TRBD1,TRBV5-1
TGCAGTGCTAGACGGGAGCTAGCGCAGTTCTTC,CSARRELAQFF,TRBJ2-1,few,-,TRBV20-1
TGCAGCGTACGGGACAGAAGTAACTATGGCTACACCTTC,CSVRDRSNYGYTF,TRBJ1-2,-,TRBD1,TRBV29-1
TGTGCCAGCAGCTCACAACCTCAGGTTTTGAGAACTGAAGCTTTCTTT,CASSSQPQVLRTEAFF,TRBJ1-1,-,-,TRBV5-6
TGTGCCAGCAGCCCCCCCCGGGACAGGGGCTTC,CASSPPRDRGF,TRBJ2-7,medium-sized,TRBD1,TRBV9
TGTGCCAGCAGTGTCAGGCTCAATCAGCCCCAGCATTTT,CASSVRLNQPQHF,TRBJ1-5,few,-,TRBV12-3/TRBV12-4
TGTGCCAGCAGTGAGTTTGGGGTGGGCAATCAGCCCCAGCATTTT,CASSEFGVGNQPQHF,TRBJ1-5,once,-,TRBV2
TGTGCCAGCAGCTTAGGGCAGGTGAACTATGGCTACACCTTC,CASSLGQVNYGYTF,TRBJ1-2,-,-,TRBV7-9
TGTGCCAGTAGTATGCGACACTCGAACACTGAAGCTTTCTTT,CASSMRHSNTEAFF,TRBJ1-1,-,-,TRBV19
TGTGCCAGCAGTCCTGGGACAGGGGGCTGGTCACCCCTCCACTTT,CASSPGTGGWSPLHF,TRBJ1-6,-,TRBD1,TRBV6-5
TGTGCCACCCGGGGCGTCAGGGTCCCCGGGGAGCTGTTTTTT,CATRGVRVPGELFF,TRBJ2-2,-,-,TRBV27
TGTGCCAGCTCACTTCAAGGCCAAAACACTGAAGCTTTCTTT,CASSLQGQNTEAFF,TRBJ1-1,-,-,TRBV18